This entry concerns a single T cell receptor beta chain. A much larger clone lies a single base off, so this may be a read error. The length of the CDR3 is 15 residues. The V gene's germline CDR1 is MGHDK and CDR2 SYGVNS. This specimen belongs to a study of blood T cells in healthy people across ages. Overall study: Every two T cells gave about one barcoded beta molecule via template switching.

Together with a sample-barcoded 5' primer, a J-beta primer mix was included in a second PCR lasting about 7 to 11 cycles. TCRdb fed the 5' RACE reads into MiXCR, producing one record per CDR3 protein. The table has 650,000 to 700,000 distinct CDR3 sequences, about 34% seen once; the top ten hold approximately 15%. Sequencing used blood. V and J are TRBV25-1 and TRBJ2-7, with 10 bases aligning to TRBD2. The clonotype originates from a woman aged 80 or older in good health. CDR3 bases: TGTGCCATCAGTGACCCTAGCGGGGGTTCCTACGAGCAGTACTTC. Translated, it gives CAISDPSGGSYEQYF.